Following are 28 T cell receptor beta chains from one sample sequenced in a study of CD8+CD57+ T cells in acquired aplastic anemia. TCR beta VDJ combinations and CDR3 sequences were profiled from genomic DNA. TCRdb re-called the reads with MiXCR, one entry per CDR3 protein. Of approximately 190,000 distinct CDR3 sequences listed, roughly half were seen once; the top ten hold 8% to 10%. Patients chosen for sequencing had shown CD8+CD57+ cell expansion by flow cytometry. The specimen was sorted CD4+, CD8+, or CD8+CD57+ T cells (not recorded which) from PBMCs. The origin of the receptors is a human donor with aplastic anemia.

This clonotype occurred once. The CDR3 sequence is CASSGGRAGDTQYF. CDR3 nucleotide sequence: TGCGCCAGCAGCGGCGGGAGGGCCGGGGATACGCAGTATTTT. The chain is built from TRBV5-1 and TRBJ2-3, with TRBD2 matching 9 bases. Germline lookup yields CDR1 SGHRS and CDR2 YFSETQ. The CDR3 totals 14 residues. V shed 4 bases, J shed 6 bases, and the junction held 6 bases outside the gene matches.

This chain links TRBV6-5 with TRBJ2-5; 9 bases fit TRBD2. The CDR3 runs 17 residues. The ends lost 0 bases at V and 4 bases at J; junction bases unmatched: 9. Germline-derived CDR1 and CDR2 are MNHEY and SVGAGI. The CDR3 DNA sequence: TGTGCCAGCAGTTACTCGGGGGCGGGAGGGCCGTCAGAGACCCAGTACTTC. Protein sequence: CASSYSGAGGPSETQYF.

This clonotype was picked up many times. The V and J genes are TRBV19 and TRBJ1-4; tentative D call: TRBD1 (6 bases). V dropped 4 bases and J dropped 1 base, with 10 bases sitting between them. Germline V CDR1 and CDR2: LNHDA, SQIVND (reference sequence). CDR3 length: 15 residues. The CDR3 DNA reads as TGTGCCAGTAGTAGGACAGTGGGAACTAATGAAAAACTGTTTTTT. Translating gives CASSRTVGTNEKLFF.

V gene TRBV25-1 combines with J gene TRBJ2-1; no clear D gene. Germline V CDR1 and CDR2: MGHDK, SYGVNS. V lost 3 bases and J 4 bases, leaving 13 bases between the germline ends. This CDR3 region has 15 residues. The CDR3 nucleotides read TGTGCCAGCAGTGATCGAATCCCGGTGTACAATGAGCAGTTCTTC. It yields the protein CASSDRIPVYNEQFF.

The sample holds a few counts of this clonotype. This rearrangement joins TRBV29-1 to TRBJ1-2, with a weak D call TRBD1 (6 bases). This CDR3 region has 13 residues. Deletions cut 2 bases from V and 2 bases from J, with 9 bases between. Germline V gene sequence: CDR1 SQVTM, CDR2 ANQGSEA. Here the CDR3 reads CSVERQGNYGYTF. For the CDR3, the DNA is TGCAGCGTTGAAAGGCAGGGGAACTATGGCTACACCTTC.

This clonotype has just a few counts. The V call is TRBV20-1, the J call TRBJ2-3; TRBD1 might be the D (7 bases). CDR1 and CDR2 from the germline V gene are DFQATT and SNEGSKA (reference sequence). CDR3 length: 14 amino acids. V lost 6 bases and J lost 1, with 14 bases in between. CDR3 sequence: CSAPDRRGTDTQYF. The CDR3 DNA reads TGCAGTGCCCCGGACAGGAGGGGCACAGATACGCAGTATTTT.

V usage is TRBV19 and J usage is TRBJ1-2; D is unresolved. The V gene lost 4 bases and the J gene lost 5 bases, with 8 bases spanning the gap. Germline V gives CDR1 LNHDA, CDR2 SQIVND (reference sequence). This CDR3 is 12 amino acids long. CDR3 sequence reads: CASSTTRYGYTF. CDR3 nucleotide sequence: TGTGCCAGTAGTACTACTAGGTATGGCTACACCTTC. Based on the CDR3 plus reference TRBV19 and TRBJ1-2, the full variable domain is DGGITQSPKYLFRKEGQNVTLSCEQNLNHDAMYWYRQDPGQGLRLIYYSQIVNDFQKGDIAEGYSVSREKKESFPLTVTSAQKNPTAFYLCASSTTRYGYTFGSGTRLTVV.

This clonotype was seen a handful of times. The J gene is TRBJ2-5, the V gene TRBV29-1; D not certain. The CDR3 runs 12 residues. Looked up from germline, CDR1 is SQVTM and CDR2 is ANQGSEA. Deletions cut 8 bases from V and 4 bases from J, with 14 bases between. The CDR3 loop reads CSPLKGGETQYF. The DNA for the CDR3 is TGCAGCCCTTTAAAGGGCGGAGAGACCCAGTACTTC.

The J gene is TRBJ2-3, the V gene TRBV29-1; TRBD1 agrees at 7 bases. The CDR3 covers 14 residues. Trimming cost V 6 bases and J 4 bases; bases outside gene matches: 10. CDR1 SQVTM and CDR2 ANQGSEA come from the germline V gene. The CDR3 sequence: CSVLTGTVADTQYF. The CDR3 region has the DNA TGCAGCGTGCTGACCGGGACAGTCGCAGATACGCAGTATTTT.

V and J are TRBV2 and TRBJ2-3; 8 bases line up with TRBD2. The J segment lost 4 bases and the V segment lost 0 bases, leaving 6 bases of the junction unmatched. Germline V gene data show CDR1 as SNHLY and CDR2 as FYNNEI. The CDR3 contains 16 residues. The CDR3 here is CASSEAPGGPSDTQYF. The CDR3 bases are TGTGCCAGCAGTGAAGCTCCGGGGGGGCCGTCAGATACGCAGTATTTT.

This clonotype was picked up a small number of times. One end of the junction fails to match germline, which may point to a read error. The chain carries TRBV10-1 and TRBJ1-5, with TRBD1 matching over 7 bases. The CDR3 has 14 amino acids. From germline, CDR1 is WNHNN and CDR2 SYGVQD (reference sequence). CDR3 sequence: CASIKGDSYQPQHF. The CDR3 bases are TGTGCCAGCATCAAAGGGGACAGTTATCAGCCCCAGCATTTT.

In its sample, this clonotype was seen many times. The J gene is TRBJ1-1, the V gene TRBV24-1, with 7 bases that match TRBD1. The CDR3 contains 16 residues. Germline loops: CDR1 KGHDR, CDR2 SFDVKD. V was pared by 3 bases and J by 4 bases, with 10 bases of the junction left unmatched. The CDR3, as DNA: TGTGCCACCAGTGATCCCGGGGGAGGGGGCTCCACTGAAGCTTTCTTT. Protein sequence: CATSDPGGGGSTEAFF.

This clonotype was recorded a few times. The rearrangement uses TRBV20-1 and TRBJ2-7; 8 bases align to TRBD2. The germline V gene encodes CDR1 DFQATT and CDR2 SNEGSKA (reference sequence). The V and J ends lost 3 bases and 3 bases, in that order; junction bases with no gene match: 4. The CDR3 has 13 amino acids. CDR3 loop: CSASGRVVYEQYF. CDR3 DNA: TGCAGTGCTAGCGGGAGGGTAGTCTACGAGCAGTACTTC.

This clonotype occurred a few times. This rearrangement joins TRBV2 to TRBJ2-1; D is ambiguous. Deletions cut 1 base from V and 4 bases from J, with 11 bases between. CDR1 is SNHLY, CDR2 FYNNEI, per germline. This CDR3 spans 15 amino acids. The CDR3 region has the DNA TGTGCCAGCAGTGAAGGTCAGCTGATTTACAATGAGCAGTTCTTC. Protein: CASSEGQLIYNEQFF.

This clonotype was observed at least ten times. J is TRBJ2-3 and V is TRBV7-2; weak D call: TRBD2 (5 bases). Per germline, CDR1 SGHTA and CDR2 FQGNSA. V lost 7 bases to trimming and J lost 6 bases, with 14 bases between them. This CDR3 is built from 13 residues. The CDR3 is CASIRRGGDTQYF. CDR3 DNA: TGTGCCAGCATTCGACGGGGTGGGGATACGCAGTATTTT.

This clonotype came up many times. This chain links TRBV6-6 with TRBJ1-2, with no clear D. This CDR3 is 14 amino acids long. CDR1 is MNHNY and CDR2 is SVGAGI in the germline V gene (reference sequence). V lost 2 bases, J lost 4 bases, and 11 bases lay in between. The CDR3 bases are TGTGCCAGCAGTTACACCGGGAACCCCTATGGCTACACCTTC. Amino acid sequence: CASSYTGNPYGYTF.

This clonotype appeared a single time. The CDR3 protein is CASSEMLATYEQYF. The CDR3, as DNA: TGTGCCAGCAGTGAAATGCTTGCCACCTACGAGCAGTACTTC. The rearrangement links TRBV2 to TRBJ2-7; D unresolved. This CDR3 contains 14 residues. V was trimmed by 2 bases and J by 2 bases, leaving 10 bases between them. In germline, CDR1 is SNHLY, CDR2 FYNNEI.

The table lists this clonotype with a count of one. V usage is TRBV11-2 and J usage is TRBJ2-5; D ambiguous. Between the trimmed V and J ends, which lost 2 bases and 2 bases, there was a span of 9 bases. The CDR3 extends over 14 amino acids. Germline values: CDR1 SGHAT, CDR2 FQNNGV. This chain's CDR3 is CASSLLVGQETQYF. CDR3 sequence (DNA): TGTGCCAGCAGCTTACTAGTGGGGCAAGAGACCCAGTACTTC.

The sample holds many counts of this clonotype. This sequence joins TRBV2 and TRBJ1-5; D not certain. This CDR3 is built from 15 residues. V was cut by 0 bases and J by 2 bases, with 8 bases left in between. Germline CDR1 is SNHLY and CDR2 is FYNNEI. In DNA form, the CDR3 reads TGTGCCAGCAGTGAAGCGCCCCGGGGCAATCAGCCCCAGCATTTT. Its protein product is CASSEAPRGNQPQHF.

The chain uses TRBV29-1 and TRBJ1-1; maybe TRBD1 (5 bases). The CDR3 has 13 residues. V shed 7 bases and J shed 4 bases, with 16 bases lying between them. The germline gives CDR1 SQVTM, CDR2 ANQGSEA. CDR3 nucleotides: TGCAGCGGCGATGGGGAGGGGTTCACTGAAGCTTTCTTT. It translates to CSGDGEGFTEAFF.

This clonotype showed up just once. The chain joins TRBV2 to TRBJ2-2; perhaps TRBD1 as D (6 bases). The V end was cut by 11 bases, the J end by 0 bases, with 7 bases between. CDR3 size: 12 residues. In germline, CDR1 is SNHLY, CDR2 FYNNEI. The CDR3 coding sequence is TGTGCCGGGACAACGAACACCGGGGAGCTGTTTTTT. Protein product: CAGTTNTGELFF.

The chain employs TRBV12-3 or TRBV12-4 and TRBJ1-2; perhaps TRBD1 as D (6 bases). The V and J ends lost 1 base and 8 bases respectively, with 14 bases between them. CDR3 length equals 14 residues. CDR3 protein: CASSLGTEHPGYTF. CDR3 coding DNA: TGTGCCAGCAGTTTAGGGACAGAACATCCCGGCTACACCTTC.

In the case of this clonotype: A much more abundant neighbour one base away suggests this may be a read error. The chain carries TRBV4-1 and TRBJ2-7; D is tentatively TRBD1 or TRBD2 (6 bases each). Germline V gives CDR1 MGHRA, CDR2 YSYEKL. The CDR3 contains 13 residues. V lost 1 base to trimming and J lost 5 bases, with 9 bases between them. DNA for the CDR3: TGCGCCAGCAGCCAAGTTCGGGGGCACGAGCAGTACTTC. Protein sequence: CASSQVRGHEQYF.

As DNA, the CDR3 is TGTGCCAGCAGCTTAGTACCTATACAGAGCTCCTACAATGAGCAGTTCTTC. Protein sequence: CASSLVPIQSSYNEQFF. The chain combines TRBV7-6 with TRBJ2-1, with no clear D. The V gene's germline CDR1 is SGHVS and CDR2 FNYEAQ. This CDR3 has 17 amino acids. The V end lost 1 base, the J end lost 0 bases, and 13 bases lay between the germline ends.

This clonotype was detected many times. The rearrangement uses TRBV7-2 and TRBJ2-7; no reliable D call. This CDR3 spans 13 amino acids. Trimming left V 0 bases short and J 2 bases short, with 5 bases between. CDR1 and CDR2 from the germline V gene are SGHTA and FQGNSA. The CDR3 region has the DNA TGTGCCAGCAGCTTAGCGGGAACCTACGAGCAGTACTTC. This translates into CASSLAGTYEQYF.

The chain joins TRBV7-3 to TRBJ2-7, with a possible D match to TRBD1 (6 bases). Per the germline V gene, CDR1 is SGHTA and CDR2 is FQGTGA. Trimming pared 2 bases from V and 3 bases from J, leaving 20 bases between. The CDR3 length is 17 residues. Written as DNA, the CDR3 is TGTGCCAGCAGCTTAGGTAGCTACAGGGCGTACTTCTACGAGCAGTACTTC. It specifies CASSLGSYRAYFYEQYF.

This clonotype was found many times. This chain uses TRBV20-1 with TRBJ1-3, with no clear D. Trimming cost V 1 base and J 0 bases, with 10 bases left between them. This CDR3 is built from 15 residues. The germline gives CDR1 DFQATT, CDR2 SNEGSKA (reference sequence). This chain's CDR3 is CSARGELISGNTIYF. The CDR3 coding sequence is TGCAGTGCTAGAGGGGAACTTATCTCTGGAAACACCATATATTTT.

This clonotype was seen a handful of times. This chain uses TRBV28 with TRBJ2-1, with TRBD2 matching 9 bases. Trimming removed 4 bases from V and 5 bases from J; junction bases left unmatched: 6. The CDR3 covers 15 residues. In germline, CDR1 is MDHEN, CDR2 SYDVKM. The CDR3 loop reads CASSYGGGRDNEQFF. The CDR3 nucleotides read TGTGCCAGCAGTTACGGGGGCGGGAGGGACAATGAGCAGTTCTTC. The whole variable domain, filled in from reference TRBV28 and TRBJ2-1, reads DVKVTQSSRYLVKRTGEKVFLECVQDMDHENMFWYRQDPGLGLRLIYFSYDVKMKEKGDIPEGYSVSREKKERFSLILESASTNQTSMYLCASSYGGGRDNEQFFGPGTRLTVL.